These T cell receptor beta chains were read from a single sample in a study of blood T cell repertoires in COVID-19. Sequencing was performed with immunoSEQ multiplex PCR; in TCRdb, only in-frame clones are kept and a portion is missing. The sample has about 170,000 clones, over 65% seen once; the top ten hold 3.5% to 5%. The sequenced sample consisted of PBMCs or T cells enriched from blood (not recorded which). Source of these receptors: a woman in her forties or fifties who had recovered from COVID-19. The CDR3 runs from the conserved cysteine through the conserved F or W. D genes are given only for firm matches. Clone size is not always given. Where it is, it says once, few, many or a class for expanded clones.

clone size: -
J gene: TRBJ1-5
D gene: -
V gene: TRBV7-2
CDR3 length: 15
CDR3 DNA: TGTGCCAGCAGCTTAGCGCTGAGGGGAGGTCAGCCCCAGCATTTT
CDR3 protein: CASSLALRGGQPQHF

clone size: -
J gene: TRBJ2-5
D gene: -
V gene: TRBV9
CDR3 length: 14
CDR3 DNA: TGTGCCAGCAGCGCCCAAGGGGGGGAAGAGACCCAGTACTTC
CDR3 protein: CASSAQGGEETQYF

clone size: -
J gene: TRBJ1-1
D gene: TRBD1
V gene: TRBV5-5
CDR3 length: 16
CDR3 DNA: TGTGCCAGCAGCCTTAGACAGGGGTACATGAACACTGAAGCTTTCTTT
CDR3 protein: CASSLRQGYMNTEAFF

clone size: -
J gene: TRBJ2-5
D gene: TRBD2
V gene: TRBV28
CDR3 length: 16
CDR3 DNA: TGTGCCAGCACCCCGGGGATAGCGGGACCCCAAGAGACCCAGTACTTC
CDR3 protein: CASTPGIAGPQETQYF

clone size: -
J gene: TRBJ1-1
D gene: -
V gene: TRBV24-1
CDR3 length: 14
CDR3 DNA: TGTGCCACCAGTGACCCTAGCAGGACAGTAGGAGCTTTCTTT
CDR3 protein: CATSDPSRTVGAFF

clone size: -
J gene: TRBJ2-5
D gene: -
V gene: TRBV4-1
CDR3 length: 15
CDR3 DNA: TGCGCCAGCAGCCAGGCCCCTCCTAAGGGGGAGACCCAGTACTTC
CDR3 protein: CASSQAPPKGETQYF

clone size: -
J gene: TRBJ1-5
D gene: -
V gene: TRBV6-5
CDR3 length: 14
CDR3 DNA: TGTGCCAGCGGCCCCAGGGGTAGCAATCAGCCCCAGCATTTT
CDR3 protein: CASGPRGSNQPQHF

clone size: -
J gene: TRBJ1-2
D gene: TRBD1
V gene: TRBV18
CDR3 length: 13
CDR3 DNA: TGTGCCAGCTCACCGGACAGGGGGAACGGCTACACCTTC
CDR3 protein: CASSPDRGNGYTF

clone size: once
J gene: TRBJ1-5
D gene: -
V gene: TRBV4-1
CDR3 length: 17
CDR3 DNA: TGCGCCAGCAGCCAAGAGGGGGGGTCAGGGAGGAATCAGCCCCAGCATTTT
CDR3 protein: CASSQEGGSGRNQPQHF

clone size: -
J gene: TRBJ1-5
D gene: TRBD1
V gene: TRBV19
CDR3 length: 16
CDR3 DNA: TGTGCCAGTAGTATAGGGGGACAGGGGAGGCAACAGCCCCAGCATTTT
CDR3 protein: CASSIGGQGRQQPQHF

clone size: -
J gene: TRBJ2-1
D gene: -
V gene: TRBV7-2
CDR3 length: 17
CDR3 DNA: TGTGCCAGCAGCTCCTCAGGAGGGGCAGTTTCCTACAATGAGCAGTTCTTC
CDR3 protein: CASSSSGGAVSYNEQFF

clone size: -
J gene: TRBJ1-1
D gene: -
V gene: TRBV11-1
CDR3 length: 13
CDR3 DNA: TGTGCCAGCAGCTCCGACAGGAACACTGAAGCTTTCTTT
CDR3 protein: CASSSDRNTEAFF

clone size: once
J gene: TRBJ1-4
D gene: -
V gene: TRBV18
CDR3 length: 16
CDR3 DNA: TGTGCCAGCTCACCACACCCCCCAGGGGAGGGTGAAAAACTGTTTTTT
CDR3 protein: CASSPHPPGEGEKLFF

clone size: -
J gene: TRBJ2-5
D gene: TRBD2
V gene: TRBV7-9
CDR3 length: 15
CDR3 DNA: TGTGCCAGCAGCTTAAGTAGCGGGGGGCAAGAGACCCAGTACTTC
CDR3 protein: CASSLSSGGQETQYF

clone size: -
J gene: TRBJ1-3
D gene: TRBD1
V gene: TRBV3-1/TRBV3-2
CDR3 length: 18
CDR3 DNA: TGTGCCAGCAGCCTAGGGCGGGACAGCCTACTCTCTGGAAACACCATATATTTT
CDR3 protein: CASSLGRDSLLSGNTIYF

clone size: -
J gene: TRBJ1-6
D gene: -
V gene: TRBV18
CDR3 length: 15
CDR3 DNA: TGTGCCAGCTCACAGCCAGGGTCGCCACTGAACCCCCTCCACTTT
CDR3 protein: CASSQPGSPLNPLHF

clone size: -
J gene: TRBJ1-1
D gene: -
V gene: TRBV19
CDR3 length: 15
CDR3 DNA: TGTGCCAGTAGTGTTTCAGGGCGCCCCCACACTGAAGCTTTCTTT
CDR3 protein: CASSVSGRPHTEAFF

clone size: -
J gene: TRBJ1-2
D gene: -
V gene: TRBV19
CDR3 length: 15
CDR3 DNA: TGTGCCAGTAGTATAGTGAGTCCGGGGGACTATGGCTACACCTTC
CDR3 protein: CASSIVSPGDYGYTF

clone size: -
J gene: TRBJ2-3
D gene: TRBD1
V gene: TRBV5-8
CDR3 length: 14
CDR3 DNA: TGTGCCAGCAGGTTGACAGGGAGCACAGATACGCAGTATTTT
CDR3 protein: CASRLTGSTDTQYF

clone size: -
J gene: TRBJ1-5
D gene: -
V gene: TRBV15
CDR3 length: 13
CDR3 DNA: TGTGCCACCAGCCGCCCCGGGAATCAGCCCCAGCATTTT
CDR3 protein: CATSRPGNQPQHF

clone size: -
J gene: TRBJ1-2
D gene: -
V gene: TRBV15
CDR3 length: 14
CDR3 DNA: TGTGCCACCAGCAGAGTCCCGGGAGGGGATGGCTACACCTTC
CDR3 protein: CATSRVPGGDGYTF

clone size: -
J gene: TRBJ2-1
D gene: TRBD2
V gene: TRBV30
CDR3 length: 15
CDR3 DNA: TGTGCCTGGAGTGTAGGTCTAGCGGGATACAATGAGCAGTTCTTC
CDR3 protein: CAWSVGLAGYNEQFF

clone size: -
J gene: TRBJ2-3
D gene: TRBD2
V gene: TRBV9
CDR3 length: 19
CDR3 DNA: TGTGCCAGCAGCGTAGCTGGGACTAGCGGGCTTGCTAGCACAGATACGCAGTATTTT
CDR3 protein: CASSVAGTSGLASTDTQYF

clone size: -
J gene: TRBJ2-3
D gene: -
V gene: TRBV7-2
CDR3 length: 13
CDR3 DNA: TGTGCCAGCAGCTTAGGAGGTTCAGAGACGCAGTATTTT
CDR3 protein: CASSLGGSETQYF

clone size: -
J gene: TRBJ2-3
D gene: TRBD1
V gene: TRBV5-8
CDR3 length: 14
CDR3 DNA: TGTGCCAGCAGCGAAGGACAGGGGACAGATACGCAGTATTTT
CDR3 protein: CASSEGQGTDTQYF

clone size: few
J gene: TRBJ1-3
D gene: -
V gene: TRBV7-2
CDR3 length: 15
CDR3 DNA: TGTGCCAGCAGCTTATCGTCAGGCTCTGGAAACACCATATATTTT
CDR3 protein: CASSLSSGSGNTIYF

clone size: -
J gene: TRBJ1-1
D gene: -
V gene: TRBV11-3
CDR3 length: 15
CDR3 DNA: TGTGCCAGCAGCCCTTCCGCGGGTATCCACACTGAAGCTTTCTTT
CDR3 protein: CASSPSAGIHTEAFF

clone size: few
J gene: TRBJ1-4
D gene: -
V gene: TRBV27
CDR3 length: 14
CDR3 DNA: TGTGCCAGCAGGGGGGGTGCCACTAATGAAAAACTGTTTTTT
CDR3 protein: CASRGGATNEKLFF

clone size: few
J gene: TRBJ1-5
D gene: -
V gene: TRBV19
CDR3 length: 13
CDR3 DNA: TGTGCCAGTAGTATCGAGGTCTTTCAGCCCCAGCATTTT
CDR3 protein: CASSIEVFQPQHF

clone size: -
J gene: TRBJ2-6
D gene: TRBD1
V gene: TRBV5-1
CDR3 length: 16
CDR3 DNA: TGCGCCAGCAGCTTGGCAGGGGGATATGGGGCCAACGTCCTGACTTTC
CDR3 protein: CASSLAGGYGANVLTF

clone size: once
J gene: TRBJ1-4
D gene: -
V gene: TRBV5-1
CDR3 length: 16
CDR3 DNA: TGCGCCAGCAGCCTAAGCCAGGTTGCAACTAATGAAAAACTGTTTTTT
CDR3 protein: CASSLSQVATNEKLFF

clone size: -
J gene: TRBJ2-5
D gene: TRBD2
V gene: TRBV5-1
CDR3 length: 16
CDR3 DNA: TGCGCCAGCAGCCCGGGACTAGTTAATTCAGGAGAGACCCAGTACTTC
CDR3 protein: CASSPGLVNSGETQYF

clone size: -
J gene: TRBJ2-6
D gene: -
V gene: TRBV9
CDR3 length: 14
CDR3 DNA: TGTGCCAGCAGTACTGTGGGCGGGGCCAACGTCCTGACTTTC
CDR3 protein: CASSTVGGANVLTF

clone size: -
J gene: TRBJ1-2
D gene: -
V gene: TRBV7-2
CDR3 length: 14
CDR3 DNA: TGTGCCAGCAGCCTAACCCCCGGGTACTATGGCTACACCTTC
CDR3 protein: CASSLTPGYYGYTF

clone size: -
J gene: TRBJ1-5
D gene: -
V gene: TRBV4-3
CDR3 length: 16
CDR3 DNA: TGCGCCAGCAGCCAAGATCGCAGGGCCAGCAATCAGCCCCAGCATTTT
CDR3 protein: CASSQDRRASNQPQHF

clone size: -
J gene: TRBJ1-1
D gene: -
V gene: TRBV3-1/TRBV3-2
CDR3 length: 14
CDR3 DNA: TGTGCCAGCAGGCCACCTATAAAAGGGGCTGAAGCTTTCTTT
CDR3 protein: CASRPPIKGAEAFF

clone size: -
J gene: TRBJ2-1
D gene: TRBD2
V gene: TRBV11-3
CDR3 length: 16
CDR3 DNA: TGTGCCAGCAGCTTAGATTCACAGCGGGAGGGGGATGAGCAGTTCTTC
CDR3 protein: CASSLDSQREGDEQFF

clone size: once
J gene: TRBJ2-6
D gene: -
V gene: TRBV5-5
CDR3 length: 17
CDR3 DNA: TGTGCCAGCAGCCAGCTTGTGGGGCCCTCTGGGGCCAACGTCCTGACTTTC
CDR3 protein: CASSQLVGPSGANVLTF

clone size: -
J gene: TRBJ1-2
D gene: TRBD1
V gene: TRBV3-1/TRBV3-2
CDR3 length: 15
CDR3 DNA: TGTGCCAGCAGCCCTCAGGAAGGGGGCGTATCTGGCTACACCTTC
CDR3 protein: CASSPQEGGVSGYTF

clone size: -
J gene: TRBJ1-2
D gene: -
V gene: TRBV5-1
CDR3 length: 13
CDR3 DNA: TGCGCCAGCAGCTTGAGTACCCCGGGAGGCTACACCTTC
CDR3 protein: CASSLSTPGGYTF

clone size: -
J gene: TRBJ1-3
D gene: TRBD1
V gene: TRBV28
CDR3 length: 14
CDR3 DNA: TGTGCCAGCATCGACAGGGGGGCTGGAAACACCATATATTTT
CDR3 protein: CASIDRGAGNTIYF

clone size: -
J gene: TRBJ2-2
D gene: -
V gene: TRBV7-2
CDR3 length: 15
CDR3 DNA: TGTGCCAGCAGCTTACTACCGCTGATGACCGGGGAGCTGTTTTTT
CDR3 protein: CASSLLPLMTGELFF

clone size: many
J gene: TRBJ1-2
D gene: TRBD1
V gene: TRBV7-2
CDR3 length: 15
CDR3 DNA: TGTGCCAGCAGCTTATTCGGGACAGGGAGGTCTGGCTACACCTTC
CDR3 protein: CASSLFGTGRSGYTF

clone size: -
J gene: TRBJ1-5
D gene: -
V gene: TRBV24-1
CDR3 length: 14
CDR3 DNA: TGTGCCACCAGTGATGCACAGGGAATTGAGCCCCAGCATTTT
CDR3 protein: CATSDAQGIEPQHF

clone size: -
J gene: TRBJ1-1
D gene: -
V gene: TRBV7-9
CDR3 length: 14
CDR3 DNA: TGTGCCAGCAGCACCGGACCTGGAGGGACTGAAGCTTTCTTT
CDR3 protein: CASSTGPGGTEAFF

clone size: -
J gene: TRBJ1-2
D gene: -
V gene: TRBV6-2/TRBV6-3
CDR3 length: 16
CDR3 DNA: TGTGCCAGCAGTTCCCGTGACACTTTTAATAACTATGGCTACACCTTC
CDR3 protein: CASSSRDTFNNYGYTF

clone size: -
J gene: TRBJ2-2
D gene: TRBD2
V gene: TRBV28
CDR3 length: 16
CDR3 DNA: TGTGCCAGCAGCACTCGACTAGCGGGAAACACCGGGGAGCTGTTTTTT
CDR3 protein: CASSTRLAGNTGELFF